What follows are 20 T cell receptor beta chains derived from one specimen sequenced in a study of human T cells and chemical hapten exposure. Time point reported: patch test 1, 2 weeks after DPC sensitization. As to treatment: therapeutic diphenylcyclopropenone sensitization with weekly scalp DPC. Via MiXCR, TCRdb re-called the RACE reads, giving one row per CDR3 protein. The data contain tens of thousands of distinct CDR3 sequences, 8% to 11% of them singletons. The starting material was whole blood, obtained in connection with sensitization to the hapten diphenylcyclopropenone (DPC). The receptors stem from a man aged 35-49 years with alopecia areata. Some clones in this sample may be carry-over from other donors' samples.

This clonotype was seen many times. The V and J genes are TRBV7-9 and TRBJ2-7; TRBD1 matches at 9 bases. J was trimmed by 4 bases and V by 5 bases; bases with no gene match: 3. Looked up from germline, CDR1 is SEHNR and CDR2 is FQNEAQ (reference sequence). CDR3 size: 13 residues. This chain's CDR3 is CASSQDRGYEQYV. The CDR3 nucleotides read TGTGCCAGCAGCCAGGACAGGGGTTACGAGCAGTACGTC.

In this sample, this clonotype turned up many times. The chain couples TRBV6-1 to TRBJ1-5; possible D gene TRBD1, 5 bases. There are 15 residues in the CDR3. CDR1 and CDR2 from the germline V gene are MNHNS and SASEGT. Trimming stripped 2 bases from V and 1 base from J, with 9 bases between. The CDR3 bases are TGTGCCAGCAGTGAACAGAAGGGGAGCAATCAGCCCCAGCATTTT. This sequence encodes CASSEQKGSNQPQHF.

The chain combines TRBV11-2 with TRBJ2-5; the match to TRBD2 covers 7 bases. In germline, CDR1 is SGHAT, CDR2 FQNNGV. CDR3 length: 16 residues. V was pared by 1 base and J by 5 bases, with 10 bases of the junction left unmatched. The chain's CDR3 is CASSLVTGRSYETQYF. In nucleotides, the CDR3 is TGTGCCAGCAGCTTAGTGACCGGGAGGTCGTATGAGACCCAGTACTTC.

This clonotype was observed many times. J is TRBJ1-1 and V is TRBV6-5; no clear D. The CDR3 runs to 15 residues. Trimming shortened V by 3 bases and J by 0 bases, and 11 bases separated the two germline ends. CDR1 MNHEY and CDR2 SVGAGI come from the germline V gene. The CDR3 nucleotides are TGTGCCAGCAGTTATTTCCGCCAGGTGAACACTGAAGCTTTCTTT. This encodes CASSYFRQVNTEAFF.

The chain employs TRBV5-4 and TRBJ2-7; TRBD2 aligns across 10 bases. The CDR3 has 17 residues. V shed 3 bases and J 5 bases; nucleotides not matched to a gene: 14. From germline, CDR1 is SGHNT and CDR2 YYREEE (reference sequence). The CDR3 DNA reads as TGTGCCAGCAGCTCACCACCCCTAGCGGGAGCATCGGACGAGCAGTACTTC. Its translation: CASSSPPLAGASDEQYF.

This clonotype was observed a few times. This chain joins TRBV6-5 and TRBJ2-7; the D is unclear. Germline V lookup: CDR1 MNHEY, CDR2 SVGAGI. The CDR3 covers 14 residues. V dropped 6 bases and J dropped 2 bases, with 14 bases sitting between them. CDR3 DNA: TGTGCCAGCAGCCCGCCCGACAAACCCTACGAGCAGTACGTC. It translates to CASSPPDKPYEQYV.

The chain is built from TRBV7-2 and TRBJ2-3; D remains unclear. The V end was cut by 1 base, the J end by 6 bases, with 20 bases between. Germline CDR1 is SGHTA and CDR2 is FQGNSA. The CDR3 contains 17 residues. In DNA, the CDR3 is TGTGCCAGCAGCTTAGGTAGTCGAGGATTTTCCGCCGATACGCAGTATTTT. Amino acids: CASSLGSRGFSADTQYF.

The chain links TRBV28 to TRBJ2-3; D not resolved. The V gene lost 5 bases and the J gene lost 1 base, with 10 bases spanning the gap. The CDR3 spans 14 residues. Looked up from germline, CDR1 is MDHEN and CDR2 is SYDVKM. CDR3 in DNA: TGTGCCAGCAGTCCCCCCCCCGGCACAGATACGCAGTATTTT. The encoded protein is CASSPPPGTDTQYF.

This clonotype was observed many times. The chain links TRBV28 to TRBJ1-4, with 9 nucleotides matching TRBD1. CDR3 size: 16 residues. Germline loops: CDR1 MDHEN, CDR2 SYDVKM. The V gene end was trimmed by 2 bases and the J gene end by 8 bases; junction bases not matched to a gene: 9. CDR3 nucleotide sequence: TGTGCCAGCAGTTTAACGGGGACAGGGATCGGCGAAAAACTGTTTTTT. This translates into CASSLTGTGIGEKLFF.

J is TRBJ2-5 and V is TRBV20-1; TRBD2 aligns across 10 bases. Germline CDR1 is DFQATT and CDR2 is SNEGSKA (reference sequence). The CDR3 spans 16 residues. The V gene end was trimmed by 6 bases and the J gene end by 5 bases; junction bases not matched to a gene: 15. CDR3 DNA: TGCAGTGCCACTCACGGAGCGGGGGGGACCCACGAGACCCAGTACTTC. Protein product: CSATHGAGGTHETQYF.

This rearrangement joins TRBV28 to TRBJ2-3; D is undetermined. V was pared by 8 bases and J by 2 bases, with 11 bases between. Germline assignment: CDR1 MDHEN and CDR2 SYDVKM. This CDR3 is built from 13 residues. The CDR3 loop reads CASSFPPTDTQYF. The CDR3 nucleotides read TGTGCCAGCTCTTTCCCCCCCACAGATACGCAGTATTTT.

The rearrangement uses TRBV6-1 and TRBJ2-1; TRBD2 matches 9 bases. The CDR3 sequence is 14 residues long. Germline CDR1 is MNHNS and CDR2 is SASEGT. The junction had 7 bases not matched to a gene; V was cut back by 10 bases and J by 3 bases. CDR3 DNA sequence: TGTGCCATCAAGTTAGCGGGAGACTACAATGAGCAGTTCTTC. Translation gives CAIKLAGDYNEQFF.

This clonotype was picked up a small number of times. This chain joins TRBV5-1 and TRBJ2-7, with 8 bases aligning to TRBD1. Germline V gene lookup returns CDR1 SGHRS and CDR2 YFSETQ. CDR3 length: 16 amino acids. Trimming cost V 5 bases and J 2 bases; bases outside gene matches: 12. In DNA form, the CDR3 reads TGCGCCAGCAGGCATAGCCGGGACAGGAGCCCCTACGAGCAGTACGTC. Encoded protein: CASRHSRDRSPYEQYV.

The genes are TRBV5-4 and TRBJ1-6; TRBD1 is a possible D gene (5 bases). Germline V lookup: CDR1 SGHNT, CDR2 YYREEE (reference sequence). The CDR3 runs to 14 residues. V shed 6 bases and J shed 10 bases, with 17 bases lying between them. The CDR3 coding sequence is TGTGCCAGCACCGAACAGGATTCAGCATCACCCCTCCACTTT. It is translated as CASTEQDSASPLHF.

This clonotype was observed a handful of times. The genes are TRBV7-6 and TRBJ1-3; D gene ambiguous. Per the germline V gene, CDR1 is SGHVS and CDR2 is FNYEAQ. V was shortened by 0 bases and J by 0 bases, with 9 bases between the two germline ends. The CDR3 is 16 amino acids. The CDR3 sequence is CASSLAMADSGNTIYF. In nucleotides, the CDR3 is TGTGCCAGCAGCTTAGCGATGGCAGACTCTGGAAACACCATATATTTT.

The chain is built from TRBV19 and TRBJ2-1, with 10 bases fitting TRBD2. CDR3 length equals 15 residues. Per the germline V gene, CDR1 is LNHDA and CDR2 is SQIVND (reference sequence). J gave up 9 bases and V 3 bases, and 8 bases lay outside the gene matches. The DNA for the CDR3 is TGTGCCAGTAGTATTGGTCTAGCGGGAGCGAGTGAGCAGTTCTTC. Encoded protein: CASSIGLAGASEQFF.

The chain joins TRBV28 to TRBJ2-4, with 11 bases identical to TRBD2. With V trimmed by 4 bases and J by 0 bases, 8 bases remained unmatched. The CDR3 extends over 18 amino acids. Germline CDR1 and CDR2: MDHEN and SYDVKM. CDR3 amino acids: CASSSGTSGSLAKNIQYF. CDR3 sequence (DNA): TGTGCCAGCAGTTCCGGGACTAGCGGATCCCTAGCCAAAAACATTCAGTACTTC.

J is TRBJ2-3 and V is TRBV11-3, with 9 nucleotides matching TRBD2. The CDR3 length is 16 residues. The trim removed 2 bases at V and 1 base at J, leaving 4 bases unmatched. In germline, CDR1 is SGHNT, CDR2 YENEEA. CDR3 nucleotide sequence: TGTGCCAGCAGCTTACAAGCGGGAGGAGGCACAGATACGCAGTATTTT. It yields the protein CASSLQAGGGTDTQYF. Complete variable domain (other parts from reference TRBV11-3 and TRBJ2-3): EAGVVQSPRYKIIEKKQPVAFWCNPISGHNTLYWYLQNLGQGPELLIRYENEEAVDDSQLPKDRFSAERLKGVDSTLKIQPAELGDSAVYLCASSLQAGGGTDTQYFGPGTRLTVL.

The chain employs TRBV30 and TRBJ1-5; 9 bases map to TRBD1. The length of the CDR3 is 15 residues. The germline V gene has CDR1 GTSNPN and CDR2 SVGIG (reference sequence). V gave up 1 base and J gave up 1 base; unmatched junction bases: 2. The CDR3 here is CAWSGGTGSNQPQHF. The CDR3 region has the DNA TGTGCCTGGAGTGGAGGGACAGGGAGCAATCAGCCCCAGCATTTT.

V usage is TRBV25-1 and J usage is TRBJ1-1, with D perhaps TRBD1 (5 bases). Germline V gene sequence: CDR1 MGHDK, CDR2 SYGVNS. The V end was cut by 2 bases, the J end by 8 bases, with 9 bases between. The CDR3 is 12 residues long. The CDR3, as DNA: TGTGCCAGCAGTGAAAAGGACAACGAAGCTTTCTTT. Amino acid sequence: CASSEKDNEAFF. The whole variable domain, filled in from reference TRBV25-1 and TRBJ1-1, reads EADIYQTPRYLVIGTGKKITLECSQTMGHDKMYWYQQDPGMELHLIHYSYGVNSTEKGDLSSESTVSRIRTEHFPLTLESARPSHTSQYLCASSEKDNEAFFGQGTRLTVV.